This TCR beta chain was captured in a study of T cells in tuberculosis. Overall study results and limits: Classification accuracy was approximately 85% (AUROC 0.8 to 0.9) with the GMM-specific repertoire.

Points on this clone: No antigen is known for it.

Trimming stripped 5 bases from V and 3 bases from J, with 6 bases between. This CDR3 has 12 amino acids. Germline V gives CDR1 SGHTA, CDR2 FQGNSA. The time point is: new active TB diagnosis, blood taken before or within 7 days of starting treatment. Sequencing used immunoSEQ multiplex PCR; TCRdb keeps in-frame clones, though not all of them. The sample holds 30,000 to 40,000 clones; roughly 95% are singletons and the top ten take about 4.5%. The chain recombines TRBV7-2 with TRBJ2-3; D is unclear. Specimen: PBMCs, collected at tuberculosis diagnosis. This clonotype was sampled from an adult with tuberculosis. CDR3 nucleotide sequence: TGTGCCAGCAGCCCTAGGACAGATACGCAGTATTTT. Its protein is CASSPRTDTQYF.